This T cell receptor beta chain came from a study of T cell repertoires in cytomegalovirus infection (dated by TCRdb to about 2019). A note on the overall study: The peptide stimulations were aimed at well-studied HLA-B-restricted epitopes as well as recently identified HLA-C-restricted CMV epitopes, whose presentation resists viral immunomodulation. The HLA type of each donor mattered for the analysis, because public TCR beta signatures pointed to carriage of CMV infection along with the matching HLA type. Results and caveats for the whole study, not just this receptor: In both this cohort and an independent roughly 350-donor cohort, the cumulative frequency of public TCR beta family members distinguished carriers of CMV infection plus the relevant HLA type. In the ex vivo response, HLA-C-restricted CMV-specific TCR beta clonotypes were dominant, and in two of eight donors the single most frequent clonotype came from this HLA-C-restricted group.

The table lists this clonotype with a few counts. Its target antigen remains unknown. No quality values exist for individual bases; no much larger clone is one base distant. This specimen's treatment or condition label, interpreted: in vitro stimulation with specific CMV peptide epitopes to enrich CMV-specific T cells. Instrument used: Illumina HiSeq 1500. The public reads were run again by TCRdb, first through fastp at Q25 and then through MiXCR, and only productive beta chains were kept. Here each entry gathers all rows of one CDR3 protein and keeps the most common genes and DNA. Recorded for this sample are about 830,000 distinct CDR3 sequences; less than 35% of them occurred a single time. Jointly, the top ten make up over 10% of the sample. V is clipped by 5 bases and J by 4 bases, and the sequence between their germline boundaries is 14 bases long. Counted from cysteine to phenylalanine, this CDR3 has 14 amino acids. The DNA shown is the 42-base CDR3, in frame from base 1.

The sequence came from a human donor in good health (CMV status not recorded). Some clones in this sample may be carry-over from other donors' samples. The sample in question was cultured CD8+ T cells from PBMCs, obtained from culture after CMV antigen stimulation. The sequence is built from TRBV12-3 or TRBV12-4 and TRBJ1-2; a tentative D call is TRBD1 (5 bases match). The CDR3 region has the sequence CASSQRQSFYGYTF. The DNA reads as follows: TGTGCCAGCAGTCAACGACAGAGCTTCTATGGCTACACCTTC.